These 16 T cell receptor beta chains were all obtained from the same sample, sequenced in a study of T cell responses to AZD1222 COVID-19 vaccine. Produced via immunoSEQ multiplex PCR; TCRdb's table is partial and in-frame only. The profile shows about 150,000 clones, roughly 90% of them singletons. Sequenced material: peripheral blood, taken on day 0 of MenACWY control vaccination. Receptors were obtained from an adult in good health.

The CDR3 protein is CASSLFPGNTEAFF. The CDR3 nucleotides are TGTGCCAGCAGCTTGTTTCCAGGGAACACTGAAGCTTTCTTT. The genes are TRBV7-3 and TRBJ1-1; D is undetermined. V was trimmed by 3 bases and J by 1 base, leaving 9 bases between them. CDR1 and CDR2 (germline): SGHTA, FQGTGA. The CDR3 loop spans 14 amino acids.

The chain's CDR3 is CASSRTGQNTGELFF. The CDR3 DNA sequence: TGTGCCAGCAGTAGGACAGGGCAAAACACCGGGGAGCTGTTTTTT. The rearrangement uses TRBV6-5 and TRBJ2-2; the match to TRBD1 covers 8 bases. V shed 5 bases, J shed 2 bases, and the junction held 4 bases outside the gene matches. Germline values: CDR1 MNHEY, CDR2 SVGAGI. The CDR3 spans 15 residues.

A remark on this clone: The CDR3 does not end in the conserved phenylalanine or tryptophan, so this is likely a read error. Because the CDR3's place on the DNA is in doubt, the DNA is left out and the CDR3 is given as listed by TCRdb. The CDR3 protein is CASSWTGTLV. The gene calls are TRBV5-5 and TRBJ1-1; the table names TRBD1, a call not compared with the DNA. CDR1 is SGHKS, CDR2 YYEKEE, per germline (reference sequence). Ends included, the CDR3 has 10 residues.

The genes are TRBV28 and TRBJ2-5; 7 bases map to TRBD2. Per germline, CDR1 MDHEN and CDR2 SYDVKM. The junction had 17 bases not matched to a gene; V was cut back by 6 bases and J by 7 bases. This CDR3 comprises 16 residues. As DNA, the CDR3 is TGTGCCAGCAGCCAGCCCGGGGCTCAGGGCGGGGGGACCCAGTACTTC. It specifies CASSQPGAQGGGTQYF.

There are a few counts of this clone. This rearrangement joins TRBV20-1 to TRBJ2-1; unclear D gene. Between the trimmed V and J ends, which lost 6 bases and 3 bases, there was a span of 3 bases. Germline V gives CDR1 DFQATT, CDR2 SNEGSKA (reference sequence). The CDR3 length is 10 residues. In DNA, the CDR3 is TGCAGTGCCATCTACAATGAGCAGTTCTTC. It encodes CSAIYNEQFF.

The V and J genes are TRBV9 and TRBJ1-1, with D tentatively TRBD1 (5 bases). This CDR3 has 13 residues. V was shortened by 5 bases and J by 3 bases, with 11 bases between the two germline ends. The V gene's germline CDR1 is SGDLS and CDR2 YYNGEE. The CDR3 reads CASSGGLYTEAFF. For the CDR3, the DNA is TGTGCCAGCAGTGGGGGTTTGTACACTGAAGCTTTCTTT.

This clone was seen a handful of times. The rearrangement joins TRBV6-1 to TRBJ1-5; a possible D gene is TRBD1 (5 bases). The CDR3 extends over 13 amino acids. With 3 bases removed from V and 5 bases from J, the gap between germline ends came to 8 bases. Looked up from germline, CDR1 is MNHNS and CDR2 is SASEGT. Here the CDR3 DNA reads TGTGCCAGCAGTGACCTCAGGGATCAGCCCCAGCATTTT. The encoded protein is CASSDLRDQPQHF.

This chain connects TRBV24-1 to TRBJ2-7; D gene ambiguous. CDR1 and CDR2 (germline): KGHDR, SFDVKD. The CDR3 is made up of 12 amino acids. V was trimmed by 9 bases and J by 7 bases, leaving 15 bases between them. The CDR3: CATEKELSEQYV. CDR3 nucleotide sequence: TGTGCCACCGAGAAAGAATTAAGTGAGCAGTACGTC.

Comment on this clone: Distinct nucleotide sequences in the sample also encode this CDR3. V usage is TRBV7-2 and J usage is TRBJ1-1; D possibly corresponds to TRBD1 (5 bases). From germline, CDR1 is SGHTA and CDR2 FQGNSA. Trimming shortened V by 4 bases and J by 1 base, and 7 bases separated the two germline ends. CDR3 length: 13 amino acids. The CDR3 DNA reads as TGTGCCAGCAGCTCCGGGGCGAACACTGAAGCTTTCTTT. Its translation is CASSSGANTEAFF. The full variable domain, its missing parts supplied by reference TRBV7-2 and TRBJ1-1, is GAGVSQSPSNKVTEKGKDVELRCDPISGHTALYWYRQSLGQGLEFLIYFQGNSAPDKSGLPSDRFSAERTGGSVSTLTIQRTQQEDSAVYLCASSSGANTEAFFGQGTRLTVV.

The CDR3 DNA sequence: TGTGCCAGCAGCTTATACCGGGACGGATACTATGGCTACACCTTC. Translating it yields CASSLYRDGYYGYTF. The V gene is TRBV6-2 or TRBV6-3, the J gene TRBJ1-2, with D tentatively TRBD1 (5 bases). The CDR3 covers 15 residues. Germline V lookup: CDR1 MNHEY, CDR2 SVGEGT. With 6 bases removed from V and 3 bases from J, the gap between germline ends came to 17 bases.

The chain couples TRBV6-5 to TRBJ2-1; 14 bases are shared with TRBD2. The CDR3 length is 15 residues. V lost 6 bases, J lost 5 bases, and 3 bases stayed unmatched. Per the germline V gene, CDR1 is MNHEY and CDR2 is SVGAGI. The CDR3 protein is CASRGTSGGNNEQFF. The CDR3 DNA follows: TGTGCCAGCAGGGGGACTAGCGGGGGAAACAATGAGCAGTTCTTC.

The gene calls are TRBV5-4 and TRBJ1-5; D gene unclear. V lost 0 bases and J lost 2, with 6 bases in between. In germline, CDR1 is SGHNT, CDR2 YYREEE (reference sequence). The CDR3 covers 14 residues. The CDR3 nucleotides read TGTGCCAGCAGCTTGGATGGCGGCAATCAGCCCCAGCATTTT. It encodes CASSLDGGNQPQHF.

The chain is built from TRBV27 and TRBJ1-2; TRBD1 aligns across 7 bases. The CDR3 has 15 amino acids. The ends lost 6 bases at V and 2 bases at J; junction bases unmatched: 9. Per germline, CDR1 MNHEY and CDR2 SMNVEV (reference sequence). The CDR3 loop is CASSRGRGENYGYTF. The CDR3 DNA reads as TGTGCCAGCAGCCGGGGCAGGGGGGAGAACTATGGCTACACCTTC.

This clone was observed a single time. V gene TRBV24-1 combines with J gene TRBJ2-4; no definite D call. The CDR3 is 15 amino acids. The V and J ends lost 5 bases and 0 bases respectively, with 10 bases between them. Germline CDR1 reads KGHDR; CDR2 reads SFDVKD. Here the CDR3 reads CATSVKPLAKNIQYF. In DNA, the CDR3 is TGTGCCACCAGTGTGAAACCGCTAGCCAAAAACATTCAGTACTTC.

The chain couples TRBV5-1 to TRBJ2-2; TRBD1 aligns across 10 bases. The CDR3 runs 17 residues. The germline gives CDR1 SGHRS, CDR2 YFSETQ. With V trimmed by 2 bases and J by 3 bases, 7 bases remained unmatched. The CDR3 sequence: CASSFDRGLSDTGELFF. CDR3 coding DNA: TGCGCCAGCAGCTTTGACAGGGGGCTATCGGACACCGGGGAGCTGTTTTTT.

This chain uses TRBV6-1 with TRBJ1-2; unclear D gene. CDR1 is MNHNS and CDR2 is SASEGT in the germline V gene. The V end lost 2 bases, the J end lost 5 bases, and 12 bases lay between the germline ends. The CDR3 is made up of 14 amino acids. For the CDR3, the DNA is TGTGCCAGCAGTGAATCGAATTACCCATATGGCTACACCTTC. Protein product: CASSESNYPYGYTF.